A single T cell receptor beta chain is shown here with its context. Its antigen remains unidentified. Each of the donors was a healthy adult who was HIV-negative and had not had a recent acute infection or vaccination. Caucasian adults residing in Nashville, Tennessee made up all the donors. Several immunoSEQ 96-well plates shared each subset's DNA, each plate a replicate. Sequencing was performed with immunoSEQ multiplex PCR; in TCRdb, only in-frame clones are kept and a portion is missing. The sample records around 1.4 million clones, roughly 98.5% being singletons. These data originate in a study of shared clonotypes between healthy human individuals. Study-wide results and limits: It was expected that sequencing depth would affect clonotype sharing among donors.

The origin of this receptor is a man younger than 45 in good health. The specimen was naive CD4+ T cells sorted from blood. This sample's subset: CD45RA+ positively selected.

This chain's CDR3 is CASRTGTYQETQYF. The CDR3 nucleotides are TGTGCCAGTAGGACAGGAACGTACCAAGAGACCCAGTACTTC. The chain is built from TRBV6-1 and TRBJ2-5; 7 positions match TRBD1. The CDR3 extends over 14 amino acids. In germline, CDR1 is MNHNS, CDR2 SASEGT. Unmatched junction bases numbered 7, after V lost 9 bases and J lost 0 bases.